The table lists the clone carrying this T cell receptor (beta chain) with a few counts. The antigen is not known. This specimen belongs to a study of radiotherapy plus CTLA-4 blockade in lung cancer. Study in general: Objective responses were observed in approximately 20% of patients, and disease control was achieved by approximately 34%. Broader study findings: Expansion in blood of tumor-derived TCR clones was seen after radiotherapy plus ipilimumab. Early blood T cell clone changes and increased post-radiation serum interferon-beta were reportedly the strongest response predictors.

The germline V gene has CDR1 MNHNY and CDR2 SVGAGI (reference sequence). The ends lost 5 bases at V and 2 bases at J; junction bases unmatched: 8. This CDR3 comprises 15 residues. Some clones are missing from TCRdb's copy, which holds only in-frame ones; the method was immunoSEQ multiplex PCR. The repertoire consists of 65,000 to 85,000 clones, with roughly 76% occurring once and the leading ten covering 15% to 20%. Participants had chemo-refractory metastatic non-small-cell lung cancer and were treated with focal radiation plus ipilimumab CTLA-4 blockade. This receptor was identified in a human donor with non-small cell lung cancer whose response to radiotherapy plus ipilimumab could not be evaluated. Some clones in this sample may be carry-over from other donors' samples. The sequencing here drew on peripheral blood, taken from a patient treated with radiotherapy plus ipilimumab. The chain couples TRBV6-6 to TRBJ2-7, with TRBD2 matching 8 bases. CDR3 nucleotide sequence: TGTGCCAGCAGTGGAGCGGGGGCCGCACCCTACGAGCAGTACTTC. This translates into CASSGAGAAPYEQYF.